This TCR beta chain stems from a study of blood T cell repertoires in COVID-19. Turning to the study itself: Some COVID-19 samples were acute and others convalescent; all came from the United States, Italy and Spain. Sources were T cells, B-cell-depleted T cells, or PBMCs; the material itself was cDNA or gDNA.

This clone has more than one count but fewer than ten. As originally analysed: From reference gene primer amplification, estimates of nucleated cell counts were derived. Libraries were prepared by immunoSEQ multiplex PCR; TCRdb keeps only in-frame clonotypes and omits some of them. V, J and clone size reflect that table, while D and trimming were determined from the DNA. The data contain some 390,000 clones, around 84% of them singletons. The CDR3 sequence is 13 residues long. Germline trimming cut 2 bases from V and 8 bases from J; bases unmatched to any gene: 4. The germline CDR1 and CDR2 sequences are PRHDT and FYEKMQ (reference sequence).

The V call is TRBV13, the J call TRBJ1-2, with TRBD1 matching over 8 bases. This receptor was identified in a human donor in a cohort sampled during active COVID-19. What was sequenced was peripheral blood. The CDR3 loop reads CASSLQGAGGYTF. For the CDR3, the DNA is TGTGCCAGCAGCTTACAGGGGGCGGGAGGCTACACCTTC.